The source of this T cell receptor beta chain is a study of T cells in Graves' hyperthyroidism and ophthalmopathy. V gave up 2 bases and J gave up 5 bases, with 10 bases separating them. Germline CDR1 and CDR2: DFQATT and SNEGSKA (reference sequence). The CDR3 spans 12 residues. This clonotype has a handful of counts. Out of about 10 ml of fresh peripheral blood came the PBMCs. Authors of the study amplified TCR beta CDR3 regions from RNA transcripts. First-round RT-PCR with HTBI primers amplified the TCR CDR3 region. One entry per CDR3 protein results from TCRdb running MiXCR on the multiplex PCR reads. The sample has hundreds of thousands of distinct CDR3 sequences, 20% seen once.

The rearrangement links TRBV20-1 to TRBJ2-7, with D possibly called TRBD1 or TRBD2 (5 bases each). The sample comprised blood. The clonotype originates from a man aged 30 to 39 with Graves' ophthalmopathy. The CDR3 spells CSARRGFDEQYF. CDR3 nucleotides: TGCAGTGCTAGACGGGGCTTCGACGAGCAGTACTTC.